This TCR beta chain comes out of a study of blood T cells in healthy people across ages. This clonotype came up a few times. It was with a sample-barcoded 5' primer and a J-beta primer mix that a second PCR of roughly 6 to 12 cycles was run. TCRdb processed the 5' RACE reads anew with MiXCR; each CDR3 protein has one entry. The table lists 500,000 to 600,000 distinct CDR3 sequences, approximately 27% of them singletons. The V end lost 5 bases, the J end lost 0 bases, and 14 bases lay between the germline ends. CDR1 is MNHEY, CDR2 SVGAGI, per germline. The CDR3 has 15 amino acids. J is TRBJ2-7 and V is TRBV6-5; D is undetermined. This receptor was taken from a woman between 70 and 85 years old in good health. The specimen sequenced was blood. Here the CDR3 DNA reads TGTGCCAGCAGTATCACCTCGACAAGCTCCTACGAGCAGTACTTC. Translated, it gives CASSITSTSSYEQYF.